The clone carrying this T cell receptor beta chain showed up just once. What it recognizes is unknown. It was through 5'RACE template switching that TCR cDNA was made, with a universal primer site and UMIs added. TCRdb passed the 5' RACE reads through MiXCR, listing each CDR3 protein once. This sample yields 250,000 to 400,000 distinct CDR3 sequences, of which 4.1% are seen a single time; approximately 25% belongs to the top ten. The record originates from a study of T cells after yellow fever vaccination. Whole-study context: Low-cell-number fractions underwent preparation using SMART-Seq v4 Ultra Low Input. Overall study findings and caveats: Post-booster repertoires again held most primary-vaccination clones (96% CD4, approximately 90% CD8). Although the secondary response was weaker, it peaked faster, at day 5 versus 15.

The CDR3 runs to 13 residues. V lost 9 bases, J lost 3 bases, and 12 bases lay in between. From germline, CDR1 is SNHLY and CDR2 FYNNEI. This sequence joins TRBV2 and TRBJ2-1; the D gene is possibly TRBD2 (6 bases). The receptor was isolated from a man between 18 and 35 years old who received the YFV17D yellow fever vaccine. The starting material was PBMCs, obtained 5 days after the yellow fever booster vaccination. CDR3 residues: CASKTGVYNEQFF. CDR3 sequence (DNA): TGTGCCAGTAAAACGGGGGTCTACAATGAGCAGTTCTTC.